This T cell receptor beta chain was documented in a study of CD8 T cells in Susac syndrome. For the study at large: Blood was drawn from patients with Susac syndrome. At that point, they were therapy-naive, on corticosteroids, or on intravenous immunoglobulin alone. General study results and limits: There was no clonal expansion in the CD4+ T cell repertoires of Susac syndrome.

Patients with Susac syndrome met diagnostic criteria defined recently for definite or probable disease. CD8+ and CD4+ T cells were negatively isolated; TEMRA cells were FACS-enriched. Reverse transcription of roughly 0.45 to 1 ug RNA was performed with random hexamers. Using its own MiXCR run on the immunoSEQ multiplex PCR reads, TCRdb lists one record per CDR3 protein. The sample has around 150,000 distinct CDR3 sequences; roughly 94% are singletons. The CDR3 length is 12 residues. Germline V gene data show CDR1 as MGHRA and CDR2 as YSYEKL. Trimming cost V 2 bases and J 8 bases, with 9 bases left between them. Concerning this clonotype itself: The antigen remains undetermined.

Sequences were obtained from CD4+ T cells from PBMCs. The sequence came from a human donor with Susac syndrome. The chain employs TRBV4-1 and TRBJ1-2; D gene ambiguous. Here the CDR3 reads CASSQSRKGYTF. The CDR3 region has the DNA TGCGCCAGCAGCCAATCCAGGAAAGGCTACACCTTC.